Listed below are T cell receptor beta chains from one sample, sequenced in a study of blood T cells in healthy people across ages. In TCRdb, the 5' RACE reads were re-called with MiXCR into one record per CDR3 protein. The data contain 650,000 to 1,000,000 distinct CDR3 sequences, under 40% of them seen just once; the ten biggest clones take up around 13%. Input material: blood. The source of these receptors is a man in his late teens or twenties in good health. Both conserved end residues are part of each CDR3. Fields, in order: J gene, clone size, V gene, D gene, CDR3 DNA, CDR3 protein. The D gene is left open where the match is weak. Only part of the rows carry a size: once, few, many, or a class if the clone is expanded.

TRBJ1-2 | NA | TRBV5-1 | NA | TGCGCCAGCAGCCCCAATCCCGTGGGGAGCACTAACTATGGCTACACCTTC | CASSPNPVGSTNYGYTF
TRBJ2-1 | few | TRBV7-2 | NA | TGTGCCGGCACGACAGGGGAGGGCTCCTACAATGAGCAGTTCTTC | CAGTTGEGSYNEQFF
TRBJ1-1 | few | TRBV20-1 | NA | TGCAGTGCTAGGGGTGTCAGTAGAGGTGAAGCTTTCTTT | CSARGVSRGEAFF
TRBJ1-2 | many | TRBV5-6 | NA | TGTGCCAGCGCACCAGCCCCGGGACCGGTTAACTATGGCTACACCTTC | CASAPAPGPVNYGYTF
TRBJ2-4 | few | TRBV2 | NA | TGTGCCAGCAGGGACTCCATAGCCAAAAACATTCAGTACTTC | CASRDSIAKNIQYF
TRBJ1-2 | many | TRBV12-3/TRBV12-4 | NA | TGTGCCAGCAGCCCCCCCCTGGTGGGCTATGGCTACACCTTC | CASSPPLVGYGYTF
TRBJ2-1 | once | TRBV5-1 | TRBD2 | TGCGCCAGTTCTTACGCGGGAGGTAACTACAATGAGCAGTTCTTC | CASSYAGGNYNEQFF
TRBJ2-3 | NA | TRBV18 | NA | TGTGCCAGCTCACCGGAGGGACCGAGCACAGATACGCAGTATTTT | CASSPEGPSTDTQYF
TRBJ2-1 | many | TRBV20-1 | NA | TGCAGTGCTAGAGGAGGGGGTCCTGAGCAGTTCTTC | CSARGGGPEQFF
TRBJ2-3 | NA | TRBV12-3/TRBV12-4 | TRBD2 | TGTGCCAGCACCCGAAGCGGGGGTCCAGATACGCAGTATTTT | CASTRSGGPDTQYF
TRBJ1-5 | NA | TRBV29-1 | TRBD1 | TGCAGCGTTGCTCAGGGGGAAGATCAGCCCCAGCATTTT | CSVAQGEDQPQHF
TRBJ2-1 | many | TRBV5-6 | NA | TGTGCCAGCTCGGAGGAAAGCTCCCGATTTGAGCAGTTCTTC | CASSEESSRFEQFF
TRBJ1-2 | many | TRBV20-1 | NA | TGCAGTGCGGCAGGATCTTCCTTCCGTGGCTACACCTTC | CSAAGSSFRGYTF
TRBJ2-2 | NA | TRBV2 | NA | TGTGCCAATCGGAGAGGAGCGAACACCGGGGAGCTGTTTTTT | CANRRGANTGELFF
TRBJ2-7 | NA | TRBV12-3/TRBV12-4 | TRBD1 | TGTGCCAGCAGTCGACAGGGGTCCCCTTCCTACGAGCAGTACTTC | CASSRQGSPSYEQYF
TRBJ1-2 | NA | TRBV6-5 | NA | TGTGCCAGCAGTTACCAACCTGGTCCCTATGGCTACACCTTC | CASSYQPGPYGYTF
TRBJ1-5 | NA | TRBV7-9 | TRBD1 | TGTGCCAGCAGCCCTGGGACAGATGGCAATCAGCCCCAGCATTTT | CASSPGTDGNQPQHF
TRBJ1-1 | once | TRBV12-3/TRBV12-4 | NA | TGTGCCAGCAGTTTAGTCGGGGTGGGGGCGTACACTGAAGCTTTCTTT | CASSLVGVGAYTEAFF
TRBJ1-6 | few | TRBV20-1 | NA | TGCAGTGCTAGATCCGAGCTCTATAATTCACCCCTCCACTTT | CSARSELYNSPLHF
TRBJ1-5 | NA | TRBV20-1 | NA | TGCAGTGCTAGAGCGGCCTACAATCAGCCCCAGCATTTT | CSARAAYNQPQHF
TRBJ2-4 | NA | TRBV20-1 | NA | TGCAGTGCAAGGACTGGGGTAGACAAAAACATTCAGTACTTC | CSARTGVDKNIQYF
TRBJ2-3 | NA | TRBV6-5 | NA | TGTGCCAGCAGTTCTCTACCGGGACGGCCCTCGGATACGCAGTATTTT | CASSSLPGRPSDTQYF
TRBJ1-1 | few | TRBV7-8 | TRBD1 | TGTGCCAGCAGCTTAGGGGGACAGGGGGAAACTGAAGCTTTCTTT | CASSLGGQGETEAFF
TRBJ2-1 | NA | TRBV12-3/TRBV12-4 | NA | TGTGCCAGCAGTTTACTCATCAATGAGCAGTTCTTC | CASSLLINEQFF
TRBJ2-3 | few | TRBV9 | NA | TGTGCCAGCAGTGCCCTAGGGGGGGATACGCAGTATTTT | CASSALGGDTQYF
TRBJ2-5 | many | TRBV7-6 | TRBD1 | TGTGCCAGCAGCTTAGCCCCAGGACAGGCTAGTACCGAGGGGTCCCAGTACTTC | CASSLAPGQASTEGSQYF